One T cell receptor beta chain is described in this entry. With V trimmed by 2 bases and J by 3 bases, 5 bases remained unmatched. The germline CDR1 and CDR2 sequences are MNHNY and SVGAGI (reference sequence). The CDR3 length is 15 residues. These data belong to a study of blood T cell repertoires in COVID-19. Study-level background: COVID-19 samples collected from the United States, Italy and Spain covered acute and convalescent phases. Sources were T cells, B-cell-depleted T cells, or PBMCs; the material itself was cDNA or gDNA.

As originally analysed: Estimates of nucleated cell counts were drawn from the amplification of reference gene primers. Profiled with immunoSEQ multiplex PCR; TCRdb holds only in-frame clones, not every one. V, J and clone size were drawn from that table, and D and trimming were deduced from the DNA. Of about 110,000 clones in the sample, about 85% were seen once. The specimen sequenced was peripheral blood. The receptor was isolated from a man aged 40-55 years with acute or convalescent COVID-19. This chain connects TRBV6-6 to TRBJ1-2; 8 positions match TRBD1. The CDR3 protein is CASSYMDRVDYGYTF. CDR3 bases: TGTGCCAGCAGTTACATGGACAGGGTAGACTATGGCTACACCTTC.